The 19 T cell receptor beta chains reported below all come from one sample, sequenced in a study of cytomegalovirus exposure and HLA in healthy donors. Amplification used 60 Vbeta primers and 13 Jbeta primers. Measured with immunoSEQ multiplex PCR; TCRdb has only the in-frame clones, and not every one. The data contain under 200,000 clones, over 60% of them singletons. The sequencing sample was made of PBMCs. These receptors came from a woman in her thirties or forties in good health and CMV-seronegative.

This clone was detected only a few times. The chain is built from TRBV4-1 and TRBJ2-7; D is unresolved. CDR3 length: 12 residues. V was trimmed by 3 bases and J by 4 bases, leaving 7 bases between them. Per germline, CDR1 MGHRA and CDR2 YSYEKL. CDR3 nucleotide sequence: TGCGCCAGCAGCCAGAGGAGATACGAGCAGTACTTC. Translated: CASSQRRYEQYF.

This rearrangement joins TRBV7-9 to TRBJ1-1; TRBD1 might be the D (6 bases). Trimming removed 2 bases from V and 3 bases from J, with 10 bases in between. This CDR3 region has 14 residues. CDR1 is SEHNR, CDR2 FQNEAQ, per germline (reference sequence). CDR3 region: CASSLWTADTEAFF. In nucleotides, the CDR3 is TGTGCCAGCAGCTTATGGACAGCCGACACTGAAGCTTTCTTT.

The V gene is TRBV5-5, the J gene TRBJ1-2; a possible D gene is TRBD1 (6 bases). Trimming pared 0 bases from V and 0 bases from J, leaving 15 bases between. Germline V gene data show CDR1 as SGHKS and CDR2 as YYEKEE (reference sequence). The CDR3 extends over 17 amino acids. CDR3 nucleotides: TGTGCCAGCAGCTTGGCTGTCCGACAGGAAGCTAACTATGGCTACACCTTC. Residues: CASSLAVRQEANYGYTF.

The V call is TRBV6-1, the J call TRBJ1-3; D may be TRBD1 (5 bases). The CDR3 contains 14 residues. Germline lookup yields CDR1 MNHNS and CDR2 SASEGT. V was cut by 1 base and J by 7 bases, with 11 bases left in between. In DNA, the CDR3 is TGTGCCAGCAGTGAAGGGGGCTTTACGAACACCATATATTTT. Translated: CASSEGGFTNTIYF.

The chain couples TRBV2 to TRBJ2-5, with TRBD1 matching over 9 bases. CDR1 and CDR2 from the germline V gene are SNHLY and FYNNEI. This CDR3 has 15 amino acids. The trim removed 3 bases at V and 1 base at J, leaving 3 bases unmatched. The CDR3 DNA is TGTGCCAGCAGTGAGGGACAGGGCCCCCAAGAGACCCAGTACTTC. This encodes CASSEGQGPQETQYF.

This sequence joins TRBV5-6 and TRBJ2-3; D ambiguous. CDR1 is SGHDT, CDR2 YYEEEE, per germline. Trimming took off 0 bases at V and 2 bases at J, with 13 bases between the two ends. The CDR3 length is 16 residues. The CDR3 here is CASSLVTAKDTDTQYF. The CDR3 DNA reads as TGTGCCAGCAGCTTGGTAACAGCTAAAGACACAGATACGCAGTATTTT.

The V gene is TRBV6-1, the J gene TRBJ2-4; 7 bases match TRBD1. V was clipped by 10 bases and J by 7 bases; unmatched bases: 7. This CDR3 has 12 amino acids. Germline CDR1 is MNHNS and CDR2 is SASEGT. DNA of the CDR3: TGTGCCATCACCAAGACAGGGAACATTCAGTACTTC. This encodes CAITKTGNIQYF.

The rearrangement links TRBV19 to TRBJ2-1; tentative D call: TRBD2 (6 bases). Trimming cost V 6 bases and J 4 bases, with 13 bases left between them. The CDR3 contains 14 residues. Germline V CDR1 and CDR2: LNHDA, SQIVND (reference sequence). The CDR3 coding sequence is TGTGCCAGTAGCCTCCGGGAGTCTTACAATGAGCAGTTCTTC. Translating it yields CASSLRESYNEQFF.

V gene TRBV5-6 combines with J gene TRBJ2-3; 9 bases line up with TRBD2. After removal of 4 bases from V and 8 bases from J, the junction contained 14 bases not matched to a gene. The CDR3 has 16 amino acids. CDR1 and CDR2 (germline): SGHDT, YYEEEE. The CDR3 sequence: CASSPGGAGGSGTQYF. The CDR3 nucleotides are TGTGCCAGCAGCCCGGGGGGGGCGGGGGGGTCCGGTACGCAGTATTTT.

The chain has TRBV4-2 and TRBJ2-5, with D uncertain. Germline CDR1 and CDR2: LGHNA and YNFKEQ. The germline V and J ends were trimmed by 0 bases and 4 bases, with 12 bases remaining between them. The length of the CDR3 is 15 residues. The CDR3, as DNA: TGTGCCAGCAGCCAAGATAACCAGTTCCCAGAGACCCAGTACTTC. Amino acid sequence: CASSQDNQFPETQYF.

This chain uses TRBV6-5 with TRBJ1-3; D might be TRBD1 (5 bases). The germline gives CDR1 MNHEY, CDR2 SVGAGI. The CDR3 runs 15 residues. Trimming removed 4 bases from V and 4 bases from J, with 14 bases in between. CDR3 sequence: CASSLSRVEGNTIYF. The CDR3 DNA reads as TGTGCCAGCAGTTTAAGCAGGGTTGAAGGAAACACCATATATTTT.

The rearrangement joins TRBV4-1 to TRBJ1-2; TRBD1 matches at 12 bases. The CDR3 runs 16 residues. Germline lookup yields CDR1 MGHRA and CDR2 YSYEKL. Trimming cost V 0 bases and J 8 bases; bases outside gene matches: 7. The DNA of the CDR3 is TGCGCCAGCAGCCAAGAAAAGGGACAGGGGGCTTGGGGCTACACCTTC. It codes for CASSQEKGQGAWGYTF.

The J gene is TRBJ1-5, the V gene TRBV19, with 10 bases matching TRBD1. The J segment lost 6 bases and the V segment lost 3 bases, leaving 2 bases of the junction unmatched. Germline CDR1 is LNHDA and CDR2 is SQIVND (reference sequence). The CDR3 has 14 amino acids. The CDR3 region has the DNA TGTGCCAGTAGTATCCGGACAGGGGGTCAGCCCCAGCATTTT. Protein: CASSIRTGGQPQHF.

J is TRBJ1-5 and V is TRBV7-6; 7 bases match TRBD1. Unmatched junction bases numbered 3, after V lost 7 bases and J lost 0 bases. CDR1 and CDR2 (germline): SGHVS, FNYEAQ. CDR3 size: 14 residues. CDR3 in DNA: TGTGCCAGCAAGGGACAGAATAGCAATCAGCCCCAGCATTTT. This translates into CASKGQNSNQPQHF.

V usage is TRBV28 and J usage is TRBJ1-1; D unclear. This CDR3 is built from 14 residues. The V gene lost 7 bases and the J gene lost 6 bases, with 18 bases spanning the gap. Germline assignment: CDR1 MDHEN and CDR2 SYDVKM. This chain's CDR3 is CASKLQVPPAEAFF. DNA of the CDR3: TGTGCCAGCAAACTCCAGGTCCCCCCAGCTGAAGCTTTCTTT. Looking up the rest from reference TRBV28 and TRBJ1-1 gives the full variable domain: DVKVTQSSRYLVKRTGEKVFLECVQDMDHENMFWYRQDPGLGLRLIYFSYDVKMKEKGDIPEGYSVSREKKERFSLILESASTNQTSMYLCASKLQVPPAEAFFGQGTRLTVV.

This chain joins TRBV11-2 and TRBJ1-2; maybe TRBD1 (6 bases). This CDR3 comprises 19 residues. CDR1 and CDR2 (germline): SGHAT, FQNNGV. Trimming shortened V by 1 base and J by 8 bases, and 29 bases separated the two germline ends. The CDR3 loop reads CASSLVWARRGQPTGGYTF. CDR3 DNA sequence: TGTGCCAGCAGCTTAGTTTGGGCTCGCAGAGGACAGCCGACGGGGGGCTACACCTTC.

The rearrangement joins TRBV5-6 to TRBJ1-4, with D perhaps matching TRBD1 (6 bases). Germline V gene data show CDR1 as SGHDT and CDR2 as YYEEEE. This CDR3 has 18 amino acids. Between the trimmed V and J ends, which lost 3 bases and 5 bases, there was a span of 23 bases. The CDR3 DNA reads TGTGCCAGCAGCTCCCAAAGGCTCATGGACAGCGAGAATGAAAAACTGTTTTTT. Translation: CASSSQRLMDSENEKLFF.

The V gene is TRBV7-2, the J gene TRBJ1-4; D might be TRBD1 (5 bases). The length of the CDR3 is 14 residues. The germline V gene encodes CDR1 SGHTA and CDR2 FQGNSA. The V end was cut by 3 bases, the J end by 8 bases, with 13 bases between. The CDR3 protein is CASSFPSGVEKLFF. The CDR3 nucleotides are TGTGCCAGCAGCTTCCCGTCGGGGGTGGAAAAACTGTTTTTT.

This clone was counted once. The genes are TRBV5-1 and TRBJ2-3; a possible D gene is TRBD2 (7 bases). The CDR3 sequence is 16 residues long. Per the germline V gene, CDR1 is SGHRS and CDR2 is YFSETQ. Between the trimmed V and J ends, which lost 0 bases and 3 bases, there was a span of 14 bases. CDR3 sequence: CASSLGRGGDTDTQYF. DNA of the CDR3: TGCGCCAGCAGCTTGGGCCGCGGGGGCGATACAGATACGCAGTATTTT.